The subject of this entry is one T cell receptor beta chain. Its antigen is undetermined. The record originates from a study of T cell responses to AZD1222 COVID-19 vaccine. Analysis merged second doses at about 4 or about 12 weeks. Study-wide findings and caveats: Recipients of AZD1222 seropositive at baseline numbered only 5 or 6. Mapped onto spike, vaccine-associated CD4 TCRs spanned it and were dominant at 160-218 and 743-854.

V trimming: 5 bases; J trimming: 7 bases; junction bases outside the gene matches: 10. CDR1 and CDR2 (germline): MNHNY, SVGAGI (reference sequence). The CDR3 sequence is 14 residues long. Sequencing used immunoSEQ multiplex PCR; TCRdb keeps in-frame clones, though not all of them. The sample shows 100,000 to 150,000 clones, roughly 90% of them seen only once. This TCR derives from an adult who received the AZD1222 COVID-19 vaccine. V gene TRBV6-6 combines with J gene TRBJ2-7; 8 nucleotides match TRBD1. The material sequenced was peripheral blood, taken 28 days after the second AZD1222 dose. DNA for the CDR3: TGTGCCAGCAGTAGGGACCAGGGGGCGTTTGAGCAGTACTTC. Its translation: CASSRDQGAFEQYF.